These 30 T cell receptor beta chains were sequenced from one sample in a study of T cells in Graves' hyperthyroidism and ophthalmopathy. TCR beta CDR3 regions were amplified from RNA transcripts. Carried out on the TCR CDR3, a first-round RT-PCR used the HTBI primer set. TCRdb itself ran the multiplex PCR reads through MiXCR, one entry per CDR3 protein. This sample yields under 200,000 distinct CDR3 sequences, of which 8% to 9.5% are seen a single time; approximately 20% belongs to the top ten. The specimen sequenced was blood. These receptor sequences come from a young woman with Graves' hyperthyroidism that later progressed to Graves' ophthalmopathy.

This clonotype was seen only a few times. The chain uses TRBV6-1 and TRBJ2-2; 15 nucleotides line up with TRBD2. V lost 4 bases, J lost 10 bases, and 10 bases stayed unmatched. The germline gives CDR1 MNHNS, CDR2 SASEGT. The CDR3 is 17 amino acids. CDR3 sequence: CASSGKGLAGGPVELFF. CDR3 sequence (DNA): TGTGCCAGCAGTGGAAAAGGACTAGCGGGAGGGCCGGTGGAGCTGTTTTTT.

This clonotype occurred many times. The chain employs TRBV2 and TRBJ1-1; D unresolved. V shed 2 bases and J shed 1 base, with 11 bases lying between them. The CDR3 sequence is 15 residues long. Germline CDR1 SNHLY, CDR2 FYNNEI. The CDR3 nucleotides are TGTGCCAGCAGTGAACTAACGACGAAGAACACTGAAGCTTTCTTT. This sequence encodes CASSELTTKNTEAFF. The complete variable domain, with remaining parts taken from reference TRBV2 and TRBJ1-1, reads EPEVTQTPSHQVTQMGQEVILRCVPISNHLYFYWYRQILGQKVEFLVSFYNNEISEKSEIFDDQFSVERPDGSNFTLKIRSTKLEDSAMYFCASSELTTKNTEAFFGQGTRLTVV.

This clonotype was counted ten times or more. This sequence joins TRBV7-6 and TRBJ2-7, with 7 bases aligning to TRBD1. After removal of 5 bases from V and 2 bases from J, the junction contained 9 bases not matched to a gene. The CDR3 is made up of 15 amino acids. Germline assignment: CDR1 SGHVS and CDR2 FNYEAQ. CDR3 protein: CASSPKTGPTYEQYF. CDR3 nucleotides: TGTGCCAGCAGCCCGAAGACAGGGCCTACCTACGAGCAGTACTTC.

Many counts were recorded for this clonotype. One end of the junction is discordant with germline, which a read error may explain. The chain carries TRBV7-2 and TRBJ2-1, with 12 bases identical to TRBD2. The CDR3 totals 14 residues. Germline loops: CDR1 SGHTA, CDR2 FQGNSA. The CDR3 DNA sequence: TGTGCCAGCAGCCTAGCGGGGGGGCGGAATGAGCAGTTCTTC. Its translation is CASSLAGGRNEQFF.

V gene TRBV7-2 combines with J gene TRBJ2-3, with D possibly TRBD2 on 5 matching bases. Germline CDR1 is SGHTA and CDR2 is FQGNSA. The CDR3 is 15 residues long. Trimming pared 2 bases from V and 4 bases from J, leaving 13 bases between. CDR3 residues: CASSLLGVFADTQYF. The CDR3, as DNA: TGTGCCAGCAGCTTACTCGGGGTATTCGCAGATACGCAGTATTTT. The full variable domain, its missing parts supplied by reference TRBV7-2 and TRBJ2-3, is GAGVSQSPSNKVTEKGKDVELRCDPISGHTALYWYRQSLGQGLEFLIYFQGNSAPDKSGLPSDRFSAERTGGSVSTLTIQRTQQEDSAVYLCASSLLGVFADTQYFGPGTRLTVL.

This clonotype was found many times. V usage is TRBV18 and J usage is TRBJ1-1; 7 bases map to TRBD1. Germline V gene lookup returns CDR1 KGHSH and CDR2 LQKENI. Germline trimming cut 2 bases from V and 5 bases from J; bases unmatched to any gene: 5. The CDR3 runs to 14 residues. This chain's CDR3 is CASSPNIQGTEAFF. The DNA of the CDR3 is TGTGCCAGCTCACCAAACATACAGGGGACTGAAGCTTTCTTT.

This clonotype was detected ten times or more. The chain uses TRBV29-1 and TRBJ1-1, with D perhaps matching TRBD1 (5 bases). Trimming removed 6 bases at V and 5 bases at J, with 10 bases between. The CDR3 is made up of 11 amino acids. Germline values: CDR1 SQVTM, CDR2 ANQGSEA. CDR3 nucleotide sequence: TGCAGCGTCGGGGGGGAGACTGAAGCTTTCTTT. Its translation: CSVGGETEAFF.

This clonotype was seen many times. The chain couples TRBV20-1 to TRBJ1-2; no clear D. Germline V CDR1 and CDR2: DFQATT, SNEGSKA (reference sequence). The V and J ends lost 0 bases and 6 bases respectively, with 8 bases between them. The CDR3 spans 12 residues. Written as DNA, the CDR3 is TGCAGTGCTAGAGATGATAAGGATGGCTACACCTTC. This gives the protein CSARDDKDGYTF.

This clonotype was counted at least ten times. The chain recombines TRBV2 with TRBJ2-4; D possibly corresponds to TRBD2 (5 bases). This CDR3 region has 15 residues. Germline V gene lookup returns CDR1 SNHLY and CDR2 FYNNEI. V lost 2 bases and J 2 bases, leaving 10 bases between the germline ends. CDR3 sequence reads: CASSESPGTKNIQYF. Here the CDR3 DNA reads TGTGCCAGCAGTGAAAGTCCGGGAACCAAAAACATTCAGTACTTC.

This clonotype appeared many times. The rearrangement uses TRBV27 and TRBJ2-1; D is unresolved. CDR3 length: 14 amino acids. Germline CDR1 and CDR2: MNHEY and SMNVEV (reference sequence). The V gene lost 3 bases and the J gene lost 0 bases, with 6 bases spanning the gap. CDR3 DNA sequence: TGTGCCAGCAGTTTTGAAAGCTCCTACAATGAGCAGTTCTTC. Translating gives CASSFESSYNEQFF.

This rearrangement joins TRBV27 to TRBJ1-6; no clear D. V was cut by 6 bases and J by 1 base, with 4 bases left in between. CDR1 MNHEY and CDR2 SMNVEV come from the germline V gene (reference sequence). This CDR3 is built from 13 residues. CDR3 DNA: TGTGCCAGCAGGGAATCCTATAATTCACCCCTCCACTTT. This translates into CASRESYNSPLHF.

There are a few counts of this clonotype. This chain connects TRBV6-5 to TRBJ1-5; no definite D call. Trimming cost V 5 bases and J 6 bases, with 20 bases left between them. CDR3 length equals 16 residues. Germline values: CDR1 MNHEY, CDR2 SVGAGI. CDR3 sequence reads: CASSLPTTGGAQPQHF. CDR3 nucleotides: TGTGCCAGCAGTCTTCCGACCACCGGTGGTGCTCAGCCCCAGCATTTT.

Remarks on this clonotype: Being one base from a much bigger clone, this may be a read error. The chain uses TRBV20-1 and TRBJ1-5, with D perhaps matching TRBD1 (6 bases). This CDR3 spans 13 amino acids. V lost 6 bases and J 3 bases, leaving 12 bases between the germline ends. Germline V CDR1 and CDR2: DFQATT, SNEGSKA (reference sequence). The CDR3 sequence: CSAERTVNQPQHF. CDR3 DNA sequence: TGCAGTGCCGAAAGGACAGTCAATCAGCCCCAGCATTTT.

This clonotype has more than one count but fewer than ten. The chain couples TRBV6-1 to TRBJ2-1, with 16 bases lining up with TRBD2. The CDR3 runs to 16 residues. From germline, CDR1 is MNHNS and CDR2 SASEGT. V dropped 5 bases and J dropped 8; count of bases not matched to a gene: 6. This CDR3 reads CASSTGLAGGTHEQFF. CDR3 coding DNA: TGTGCCAGCAGTACGGGACTAGCGGGAGGGACCCATGAGCAGTTCTTC.

Regarding this clonotype: The germline gene is not matched at one end of the junction; a read error may be the cause. The chain has TRBV15 and TRBJ2-2; D may match TRBD1 or TRBD2 (6 bases each). The CDR3 runs 15 residues. CDR1 is LNHNV, CDR2 YYDKDF, per germline (reference sequence). Here the CDR3 reads CATSREGRDTGGLFF. In DNA, the CDR3 is TGTGCCACCAGCAGAGAGGGCAGGGACACCGGGGGGCTGTTTTTT. Using reference TRBV15 and TRBJ2-2 for the parts outside the CDR3, the full variable domain is DAMVIQNPRYQVTQFGKPVTLSCSQTLNHNVMYWYQQKSSQAPKLLFHYYDKDFNNEADTPDNFQSRRPNTSFCFLDIRSPGLGDTAMYLCATSREGRDTGGLFFGEGSRLTVL.

This clonotype occurred many times. The chain employs TRBV15 and TRBJ2-7; 7 nucleotides agree with TRBD2. The CDR3 loop spans 15 amino acids. The V gene end was trimmed by 1 base and the J gene end by 0 bases; junction bases not matched to a gene: 3. Germline values: CDR1 LNHNV, CDR2 YYDKDF (reference sequence). CDR3 DNA: TGTGCCACCAGCAGAGGGGGGGGGAGCTCCTACGAGCAGTACTTC. Residues: CATSRGGGSSYEQYF. The complete variable domain, with remaining parts taken from reference TRBV15 and TRBJ2-7, reads DAMVIQNPRYQVTQFGKPVTLSCSQTLNHNVMYWYQQKSSQAPKLLFHYYDKDFNNEADTPDNFQSRRPNTSFCFLDIRSPGLGDTAMYLCATSRGGGSSYEQYFGPGTRLTVT.

In its sample, this clonotype was seen many times. The chain has TRBV12-3 or TRBV12-4 and TRBJ2-1; 12 nucleotides agree with TRBD2. CDR3 length equals 15 residues. With V trimmed by 5 bases and J by 7 bases, 6 bases remained unmatched. For the CDR3, the DNA is TGTGCCAGCAGTAGAGTACTAGCGGGGGGTAATGAGCAGTTCTTC. Amino acid sequence: CASSRVLAGGNEQFF.

The table lists this clonotype with many counts. V and J are TRBV6-1 and TRBJ1-1; TRBD1 might be the D (5 bases). Germline V lookup: CDR1 MNHNS, CDR2 SASEGT. The CDR3 covers 15 residues. V was cut by 6 bases and J by 13 bases, with 27 bases left in between. The CDR3 region has the DNA TGTGCCAGCAGAACGGACAACCAACCAAGCCTGAAGGTTTTCTTT. Amino acids: CASRTDNQPSLKVFF.

This clonotype appeared many times. The chain uses TRBV20-1 and TRBJ2-7; 8 bases line up with TRBD2. This CDR3 has 14 residues. Germline CDR1 and CDR2: DFQATT and SNEGSKA (reference sequence). J gave up 0 bases and V 3 bases, and 4 bases lay outside the gene matches. CDR3 nucleotide sequence: TGCAGTGCTAGTTTAACTAGCGGCTCCTACGAGCAGTACTTC. Its protein is CSASLTSGSYEQYF.

The sample holds many counts of this clonotype. The chain has TRBV10-3 and TRBJ1-6; 8 nucleotides match TRBD1. Germline V CDR1 and CDR2: ENHRY, SYGVKD. The CDR3 length is 16 residues. Losses at the gene ends were 3 bases for V and 7 bases for J; bases not matched to a gene: 8. CDR3 protein: CAISDPRGQENSPLHF. In DNA form, the CDR3 reads TGTGCCATCAGTGACCCCAGGGGGCAGGAAAATTCACCCCTCCACTTT.

In this sample, this clonotype turned up a few times. A read error may explain this, as a much larger clone is one base away. J is TRBJ1-1 and V is TRBV19, with D unresolved. The CDR3 extends over 13 amino acids. The V end was cut by 5 bases, the J end by 1 base, with 8 bases between. The germline gives CDR1 LNHDA, CDR2 SQIVND (reference sequence). CDR3 sequence (DNA): TGTGCCAGTAGTGACCGGAGGAACACTGAAGCTTTCTTT. The encoded protein is CASSDRRNTEAFF.

V gene TRBV5-4 combines with J gene TRBJ2-1, with 7 bases aligning to TRBD2. Germline loops: CDR1 SGHNT, CDR2 YYREEE (reference sequence). V shed 5 bases, J shed 7 bases, and the junction held 6 bases outside the gene matches. The CDR3 totals 13 residues. The CDR3 region is CASRDWGGNEQFF. CDR3 DNA sequence: TGTGCCAGCAGGGATTGGGGGGGAAATGAGCAGTTCTTC.

With respect to this clonotype: This may come from a read error, since a much larger clone is one base off. The chain uses TRBV30 and TRBJ1-3; D is undetermined. The CDR3 has 14 residues. Germline CDR1 is GTSNPN and CDR2 is SVGIG (reference sequence). CDR3 nucleotides: TGTGCCTGGAGCCCGGGCAGCTCTGAAAACACCATATATTTT. Translation gives CAWSPGSSENTIYF.

This clonotype was observed many times. The chain recombines TRBV2 with TRBJ2-1, with 12 bases lining up with TRBD2. Trimming took 6 bases from V and 4 from J; bases not matched to a gene: 4. CDR3 size: 15 residues. Germline lookup yields CDR1 SNHLY and CDR2 FYNNEI. The CDR3 here is CASRTTSGGYNEQFF. CDR3 bases: TGTGCCAGCAGGACAACTAGCGGGGGGTACAATGAGCAGTTCTTC.

Note on this clonotype: One junction end does not reproduce the germline sequence, and a read error may be involved. The chain has TRBV5-1 and TRBJ2-1, with TRBD2 matching 8 bases. The CDR3 sequence is 14 residues long. The germline V gene encodes CDR1 SGHRS and CDR2 YFSETQ. This CDR3 reads CVSSPGLVGVEQFF. CDR3 coding DNA: TGCGTCAGCAGCCCGGGACTAGTTGGGGTTGAGCAGTTCTTC.

As for this clonotype: This may come from a read error, since a much larger clone is one base off. The chain links TRBV11-2 to TRBJ2-7; 10 bases align to TRBD2. CDR1 is SGHAT, CDR2 FQNNGV, per germline. This CDR3 is 15 amino acids long. In DNA, the CDR3 is TGTGCCGGCAGCTCTTGGACTAGCGGAACCTACGAGCAGTACTTC. It encodes CAGSSWTSGTYEQYF.

This clonotype has a count of ten or more. V gene TRBV7-3 combines with J gene TRBJ2-1; D may be TRBD1 or TRBD2 (5 bases each). Germline CDR1 is SGHTA and CDR2 is FQGTGA. V was pared by 1 base and J by 5 bases, with 15 bases between. There are 16 residues in the CDR3. This CDR3 is CASSLKRWDGNNEQFF. CDR3 in DNA: TGTGCCAGCAGCTTAAAGCGGTGGGACGGCAACAATGAGCAGTTCTTC.

This clonotype was picked up a small number of times. The chain uses TRBV6-1 and TRBJ2-7; 13 positions match TRBD2. This CDR3 contains 18 residues. CDR1 MNHNS and CDR2 SASEGT come from the germline V gene. V shed 5 bases, J shed 2 bases, and the junction held 12 bases outside the gene matches. CDR3 DNA sequence: TGTGCCAGCAGTAACCAGCCAGGGACTAGCGGGAACCCCTACGAGCAGTACTTC. This codes for CASSNQPGTSGNPYEQYF.

The DNA for the CDR3 is TGTGCCAGCAGCCAACAGGGGGACTCCTACAATGAGCAGTTCTTC. Its translation is CASSQQGDSYNEQFF. The chain combines TRBV6-1 with TRBJ2-1, with 8 bases that match TRBD1. The CDR3 sequence is 15 residues long. Germline V gene data show CDR1 as MNHNS and CDR2 as SASEGT. V lost 6 bases to trimming and J lost 0 bases; unmatched junction nucleotides: 4.

This clonotype showed up many times. The gene calls are TRBV11-2 and TRBJ2-7; the match to TRBD2 covers 8 bases. Germline values: CDR1 SGHAT, CDR2 FQNNGV. The V gene end was trimmed by 4 bases and the J gene end by 3 bases; junction bases not matched to a gene: 11. The CDR3 length is 16 residues. The CDR3 sequence is CASSSLRREGDYEQYF. In DNA form, the CDR3 reads TGTGCCAGCAGCTCCCTCAGACGGGAGGGTGACTACGAGCAGTACTTC.